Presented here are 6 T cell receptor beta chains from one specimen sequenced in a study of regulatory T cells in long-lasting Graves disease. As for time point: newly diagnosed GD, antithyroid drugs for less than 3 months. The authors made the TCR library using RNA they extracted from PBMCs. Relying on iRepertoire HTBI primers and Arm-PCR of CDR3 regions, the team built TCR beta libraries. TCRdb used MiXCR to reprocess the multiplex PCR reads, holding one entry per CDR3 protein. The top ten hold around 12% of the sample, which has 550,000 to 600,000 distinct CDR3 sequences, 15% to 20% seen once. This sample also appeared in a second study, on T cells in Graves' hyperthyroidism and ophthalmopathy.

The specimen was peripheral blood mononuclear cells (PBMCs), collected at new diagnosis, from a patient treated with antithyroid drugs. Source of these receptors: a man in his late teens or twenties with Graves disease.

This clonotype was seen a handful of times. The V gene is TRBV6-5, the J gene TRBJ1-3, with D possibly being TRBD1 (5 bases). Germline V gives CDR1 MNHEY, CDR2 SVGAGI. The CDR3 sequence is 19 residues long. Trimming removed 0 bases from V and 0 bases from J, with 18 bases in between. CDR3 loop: CASSYSDWTQSYSGNTIYF. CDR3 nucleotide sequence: TGTGCCAGCAGTTACTCTGACTGGACACAATCTTACTCTGGAAACACCATATATTTT.

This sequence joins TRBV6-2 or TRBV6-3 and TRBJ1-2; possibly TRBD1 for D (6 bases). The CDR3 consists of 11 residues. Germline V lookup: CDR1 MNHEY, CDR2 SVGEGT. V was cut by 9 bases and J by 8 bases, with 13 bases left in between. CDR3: CASWDIWGYTF. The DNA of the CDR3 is TGTGCCAGTTGGGACATCTGGGGCTACACCTTC.

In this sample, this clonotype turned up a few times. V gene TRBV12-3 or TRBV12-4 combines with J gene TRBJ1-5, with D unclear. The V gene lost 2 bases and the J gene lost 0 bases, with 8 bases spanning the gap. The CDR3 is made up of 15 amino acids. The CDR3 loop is CASSLIGTSNQPQHF. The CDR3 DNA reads TGTGCCAGCAGTTTAATCGGAACTAGCAATCAGCCCCAGCATTTT.

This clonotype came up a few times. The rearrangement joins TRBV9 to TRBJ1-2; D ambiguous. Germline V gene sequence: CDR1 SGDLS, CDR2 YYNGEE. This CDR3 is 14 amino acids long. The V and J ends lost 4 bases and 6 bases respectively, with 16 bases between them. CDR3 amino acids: CASSPGFEGDGYTF. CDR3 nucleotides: TGTGCCAGCAGCCCTGGCTTCGAGGGCGATGGCTACACCTTC.

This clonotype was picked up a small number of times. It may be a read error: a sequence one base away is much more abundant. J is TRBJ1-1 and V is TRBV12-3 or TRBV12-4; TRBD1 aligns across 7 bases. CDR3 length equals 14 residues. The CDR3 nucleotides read TGTGCCGGCAGGTCGACAGGGTTGAACACTGAAGCTTTCTTT. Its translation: CAGRSTGLNTEAFF.

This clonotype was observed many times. The CDR3 protein is CASTYRTGKTGELFF. The DNA for the CDR3 is TGTGCCAGCACGTACCGGACAGGGAAAACCGGGGAGCTGTTTTTT. The chain employs TRBV12-3 or TRBV12-4 and TRBJ2-2; 8 bases agree with TRBD1. V shed 7 bases, J shed 5 bases, and the junction held 9 bases outside the gene matches. This CDR3 has 15 residues.